Below, 25 T cell receptor beta chains from the same sample are listed, as sequenced in a study of blood T cell repertoires in COVID-19. Clones were read by immunoSEQ multiplex PCR, and TCRdb kept only the in-frame ones, dropping some. The sample lists 110,000 or so clones, 85% to 90% occurring once. The material sequenced was peripheral blood. All receptors come from a woman aged 60-75 years with COVID-19, enrolled during active disease.

The chain recombines TRBV4-1 with TRBJ1-1; TRBD1 matches at 10 bases. J was trimmed by 8 bases and V by 7 bases; bases with no gene match: 19. The CDR3 covers 17 residues. In germline, CDR1 is MGHRA, CDR2 YSYEKL. The CDR3 DNA reads TGCGCCAGCAAACCGGGACAGGGGCTCCCAGGACCTTACGAAGCTTTCTTT. Translation: CASKPGQGLPGPYEAFF.

This chain joins TRBV7-9 and TRBJ2-3; 11 nucleotides agree with TRBD1. There are 15 residues in the CDR3. Germline loops: CDR1 SEHNR, CDR2 FQNEAQ (reference sequence). The V and J ends lost 5 bases and 7 bases, in that order; junction bases with no gene match: 8. The chain's CDR3 is CASSRGQGGMNTQYF. The DNA for the CDR3 is TGTGCCAGCAGCCGGGGACAGGGGGGGATGAATACGCAGTATTTT. Using reference TRBV7-9 and TRBJ2-3 for the parts outside the CDR3, the full variable domain is DTGVSQNPRHKITKRGQNVTFRCDPISEHNRLYWYRQTLGQGPEFLTYFQNEAQLEKSRLLSDRFSAERPKGSFSTLEIQRTEQGDSAMYLCASSRGQGGMNTQYFGPGTRLTVL.

V gene TRBV20-1 combines with J gene TRBJ1-2, with D uncertain. The V end was cut by 1 base, the J end by 7 bases, with 7 bases between. CDR3 length: 11 amino acids. The germline V gene has CDR1 DFQATT and CDR2 SNEGSKA (reference sequence). The CDR3 region has the DNA TGCAGTGCTAGAGCTGCTACTGGCTACACCTTC. Its protein is CSARAATGYTF.

This clone has a single count. This sequence joins TRBV4-2 and TRBJ2-7; the match to TRBD2 covers 13 bases. J gave up 7 bases and V 2 bases, and 8 bases lay outside the gene matches. Per the germline V gene, CDR1 is LGHNA and CDR2 is YNFKEQ. CDR3 length: 16 residues. The CDR3 sequence: CASSQFVGLAGSEQYF. The CDR3 DNA sequence: TGTGCCAGCAGCCAATTCGTGGGACTAGCGGGGTCGGAGCAGTACTTC.

This clone has a handful of counts. The V and J genes are TRBV11-3 and TRBJ2-1; 8 bases align to TRBD2. Per the germline V gene, CDR1 is SGHNT and CDR2 is YENEEA. J gave up 6 bases and V 5 bases, and 12 bases lay outside the gene matches. CDR3 length: 16 amino acids. The CDR3 here is CASSAGGTRGRNEQFF. The CDR3 coding sequence is TGTGCCAGCAGCGCAGGAGGGACTAGGGGACGCAATGAGCAGTTCTTC.

This rearrangement joins TRBV20-1 to TRBJ2-5; D is unresolved. The V gene lost 4 bases and the J gene lost 5 bases, with 8 bases spanning the gap. CDR1 is DFQATT and CDR2 is SNEGSKA in the germline V gene (reference sequence). The CDR3 loop spans 11 amino acids. The CDR3 DNA reads TGCAGTGCTACCGAGGTGGAGACCCAGTACTTC. Its translation: CSATEVETQYF.

This clone was recorded a few times. V is TRBV5-4 and J is TRBJ2-7; TRBD2 might be the D (7 bases). V gave up 0 bases and J gave up 5 bases, with 12 bases separating them. The germline CDR1 and CDR2 sequences are SGHNT and YYREEE (reference sequence). This CDR3 contains 14 residues. The CDR3 loop reads CASSLEAGAHEQYF. CDR3 nucleotides: TGTGCCAGCAGCTTGGAGGCGGGGGCCCACGAGCAGTACTTC.

The gene calls are TRBV5-6 and TRBJ1-5; 8 bases are a match to TRBD1. The germline V gene has CDR1 SGHDT and CDR2 YYEEEE. Trimming removed 2 bases from V and 8 bases from J; junction bases left unmatched: 3. This CDR3 spans 13 amino acids. CDR3 DNA: TGTGCCAGCAGCTTCGACAGGGGAGAGCCCCAGCATTTT. This sequence encodes CASSFDRGEPQHF.

J is TRBJ1-5 and V is TRBV7-9; 7 nucleotides agree with TRBD1. The CDR3 totals 13 residues. CDR1 is SEHNR, CDR2 FQNEAQ, per germline (reference sequence). Losses at the gene ends were 11 bases for V and 5 bases for J; bases not matched to a gene: 9. CDR3 in DNA: TGTGCCGCTGGGGGGCAGGGGGATCAGCCCCAGCATTTT. It is translated as CAAGGQGDQPQHF.

The rearrangement joins TRBV11-2 to TRBJ2-3; 11 bases match TRBD2. CDR3 length: 16 residues. Germline-derived CDR1 and CDR2 are SGHAT and FQNNGV. Germline trimming cut 4 bases from V and 2 bases from J; bases unmatched to any gene: 5. The CDR3 nucleotides are TGTGCCAGCAGCTCACTAGCGGGGGCTGTCACAGATACGCAGTATTTT. Its translation: CASSSLAGAVTDTQYF.

The chain uses TRBV10-3 and TRBJ1-2; maybe TRBD1 (5 bases). V lost 6 bases and J 8 bases, leaving 10 bases between the germline ends. The CDR3 totals 11 residues. Germline lookup yields CDR1 ENHRY and CDR2 SYGVKD. The CDR3 DNA sequence: TGTGCCATCAGCTCAGGGTACGGCTACACCTTC. Protein: CAISSGYGYTF.

The chain employs TRBV24-1 and TRBJ2-1; tentatively, D is TRBD2 (5 bases). The germline CDR1 and CDR2 sequences are KGHDR and SFDVKD. The CDR3 covers 15 residues. V shed 9 bases and J shed 5 bases, with 19 bases lying between them. CDR3 in DNA: TGTGCCACCTCTCGTGCGGACTCTCGGGACAATGAGCAGTTCTTC. This translates into CATSRADSRDNEQFF.

The gene calls are TRBV3-1 (or the pseudogene TRBV3-2) and TRBJ1-2; 7 nucleotides align to TRBD1. CDR3 length equals 14 residues. Losses at the gene ends were 4 bases for V and 0 bases for J; bases not matched to a gene: 2. Per the germline V gene, CDR1 is LGHDT and CDR2 is YNNKEL (reference sequence). The CDR3 is CASSRDRANYGYTF. The CDR3, as DNA: TGTGCCAGCAGCCGAGACAGGGCTAACTATGGCTACACCTTC.

V gene TRBV5-1 combines with J gene TRBJ2-7, with TRBD1 identical over 10 bases. The CDR3 covers 14 residues. Looked up from germline, CDR1 is SGHRS and CDR2 is YFSETQ. Trimming cost V 4 bases and J 2 bases; bases outside gene matches: 3. For the CDR3, the DNA is TGCGCCAGCAGCGCGACAGGGGGCGCCTACGAGCAGTACTTC. It specifies CASSATGGAYEQYF.

The V gene is TRBV11-3, the J gene TRBJ1-3; 9 bases line up with TRBD1. The CDR3 covers 15 residues. The V gene's germline CDR1 is SGHNT and CDR2 YENEEA. The junction had 5 bases not matched to a gene; V was cut back by 4 bases and J by 4 bases. The CDR3 reads CASSSSGTGGNTIYF. The CDR3 nucleotides are TGTGCCAGCAGCTCCTCCGGGACAGGGGGAAACACCATATATTTT.

V is TRBV7-2 and J is TRBJ1-5; maybe TRBD1 (6 bases). The germline gives CDR1 SGHTA, CDR2 FQGNSA. The ends were cut back, 3 bases at V and 3 bases at J, with 12 bases in the middle. This CDR3 is built from 15 residues. The CDR3 loop reads CASSFQGQTNQPQHF. The CDR3 coding sequence is TGTGCCAGCAGCTTCCAAGGACAGACCAATCAGCCCCAGCATTTT. The full variable domain, completed using reference TRBV7-2 and TRBJ1-5, is GAGVSQSPSNKVTEKGKDVELRCDPISGHTALYWYRQSLGQGLEFLIYFQGNSAPDKSGLPSDRFSAERTGGSVSTLTIQRTQQEDSAVYLCASSFQGQTNQPQHFGDGTRLSIL.

The chain has TRBV6-6 and TRBJ2-5; D gene uncertain. This CDR3 region has 12 residues. V lost 4 bases to trimming and J lost 1 base, with 4 bases between them. CDR1 MNHNY and CDR2 SVGAGI come from the germline V gene (reference sequence). The CDR3 sequence is CASSSSQETQYF. In nucleotides, the CDR3 is TGTGCCAGCAGTTCGAGCCAAGAGACCCAGTACTTC.

V and J are TRBV19 and TRBJ1-2, with D perhaps TRBD1 (6 bases). Germline CDR1 LNHDA, CDR2 SQIVND (reference sequence). This CDR3 has 13 residues. The germline V and J ends were trimmed by 6 bases and 1 base, with 9 bases remaining between them. CDR3 in amino acids: CASSPRGNYGYTF. The DNA of the CDR3 is TGTGCCAGTAGCCCCAGGGGTAACTATGGCTACACCTTC.

V gene TRBV27 combines with J gene TRBJ2-2; perhaps TRBD2 as D (6 bases). Trimming cost V 2 bases and J 1 base, with 11 bases left between them. In germline, CDR1 is MNHEY, CDR2 SMNVEV (reference sequence). The CDR3 spans 16 residues. CDR3 protein: CASSLRWGVNTGELFF. For the CDR3, the DNA is TGTGCCAGCAGTTTAAGGTGGGGGGTGAACACCGGGGAGCTGTTTTTT.

The chain carries TRBV4-3 and TRBJ1-1, with a possible D match to TRBD1 (5 bases). Per germline, CDR1 LGHNA and CDR2 YSLEER. This CDR3 region has 17 residues. The V end was cut by 0 bases, the J end by 0 bases, with 14 bases between. The CDR3 DNA reads as TGCGCCAGCAGCCAAGAAATAAGGGTGGACATGAACACTGAAGCTTTCTTT. It is translated as CASSQEIRVDMNTEAFF.

The CDR3 sequence is CASSSHRTGPNYGYTF. The CDR3 DNA is TGTGCCAGCAGTTCACACCGGACAGGGCCAAACTATGGCTACACCTTC. The rearrangement uses TRBV27 and TRBJ1-2; 8 bases map to TRBD1. In germline, CDR1 is MNHEY, CDR2 SMNVEV (reference sequence). The length of the CDR3 is 16 residues. V lost 4 bases, J lost 2 bases, and 9 bases stayed unmatched.

V and J are TRBV5-1 and TRBJ1-6; D is possibly TRBD1 (6 bases). The germline V gene has CDR1 SGHRS and CDR2 YFSETQ. With 1 base removed from V and 0 bases from J, the gap between germline ends came to 14 bases. The CDR3 spans 18 residues. The CDR3 nucleotides read TGCGCCAGCAGCTTGACAGGGCCTCAAGGCTCCTATAATTCACCCCTCCACTTT. Translated: CASSLTGPQGSYNSPLHF.

The chain is built from TRBV6-5 and TRBJ2-3; TRBD2 aligns across 7 bases. The CDR3 extends over 13 amino acids. Germline values: CDR1 MNHEY, CDR2 SVGAGI. J lost 5 bases, V lost 6 bases, and 5 bases had no gene match. CDR3 amino acids: CASRSGAVDTQYF. The CDR3 bases are TGTGCCAGCAGGAGCGGGGCGGTAGATACGCAGTATTTT.

This chain joins TRBV19 and TRBJ2-1, with 8 bases matching TRBD1. Germline CDR1 is LNHDA and CDR2 is SQIVND (reference sequence). V shed 7 bases, J shed 6 bases, and the junction held 14 bases outside the gene matches. This CDR3 contains 16 residues. The DNA of the CDR3 is TGTGCCAGTACCCCGGGACAGGCGGTACGGGGCAATGAGCAGTTCTTC. Protein product: CASTPGQAVRGNEQFF.

The chain uses TRBV7-9 and TRBJ1-1; a weak D match, TRBD1 (6 bases). CDR3 length equals 15 residues. Germline CDR1 and CDR2: SEHNR and FQNEAQ (reference sequence). V lost 5 bases and J lost 0, with 13 bases in between. The CDR3 DNA is TGTGCCAGCAGCCCGACAGGTAGTATGAACACTGAAGCTTTCTTT. It encodes CASSPTGSMNTEAFF.